The T cell receptor beta chain described here comes from a study of response to subunit inactivated influenza vaccine. Study observations and caveats: It was suggested by the authors that few new T cells are recruited by each seasonal influenza vaccination.

As regards this clonotype: Its specificity is unknown.

This CDR3 has 13 residues. The V and J ends lost 3 bases and 4 bases respectively, with 9 bases between them. TCRdb re-derived calls from the RT-PCR reads in MiXCR, one entry per CDR3 protein. The sample has hundreds of thousands of distinct CDR3 sequences; 25% are singletons. The sequenced sample was CD4+ T cells sorted from PBMCs, obtained 5 days after vaccination. The V call is TRBV12-3 or TRBV12-4, the J call TRBJ1-2, with unresolved D. This clonotype was sampled from a man aged 45-60 years who received an inactivated influenza vaccine. CDR3: CASSFILSYGYTF. The CDR3 bases are TGTGCCAGCAGTTTTATCCTATCCTATGGCTACACCTTC.